This is a list of T cell receptor beta chains from one sample in a study of lymphopenia after photon versus proton radiotherapy. Clones were sequenced by immunoSEQ multiplex PCR, and TCRdb holds only the in-frame ones, with some missing. The sample holds about 35,000 clones, 92% seen once. The starting material was peripheral blood, obtained from a patient treated with photon-based radiotherapy. These receptors all come from a man in his 60s with cholangiocarcinoma. CDR3s include the opening cysteine and the closing phenylalanine or tryptophan. D genes are given only for firm matches. A clone size is listed for some rows: how often the clone was seen (once, few, many), or a class if it is expanded.

-,-,TRBJ1-2,TRBV18,TGTGCCAGCTCACCACCAACGAGGACGGATGGCTACACCTTC,CASSPPTRTDGYTF
-,-,TRBJ2-7,TRBV9,TGTGCCAGCAGCGTAGAGGCAACCAACCCCTACGAGCAGTACTTC,CASSVEATNPYEQYF
-,-,TRBJ2-6,TRBV10-3,TGTGCCATCAGTGAGCCCGGACCTGCTAAGGCCAACGTCCTGACTTTC,CAISEPGPAKANVLTF
once,-,TRBJ1-2,TRBV5-6,TGTGCCAGCAGCTTGATCCGAGGATATGGCTACACCTTC,CASSLIRGYGYTF
-,TRBD2,TRBJ2-3,TRBV7-6,TGTGCCAGCAGCTTAACGGGACTAGCGGGTCCAATTGTGAATACGCAGTATTTT,CASSLTGLAGPIVNTQYF
once,-,TRBJ2-2,TRBV5-6,TGTGCCAGCAGCTTCGACTATAACACCGGGGAGCTGTTTTTT,CASSFDYNTGELFF
-,-,TRBJ1-1,TRBV7-2,TGTGCCAGCAGCTCTCAGGGTGAGGTCTTAGGGAACACTGAAGCTTTCTTT,CASSSQGEVLGNTEAFF
once,TRBD1,TRBJ1-5,TRBV5-8,TGTGCCAGCAGTGCAGGGACAGGGTACGGTCAGCCCCAGCATTTT,CASSAGTGYGQPQHF
-,-,TRBJ2-2,TRBV7-9,TGTGCCAGCGGAGGGGTTCTAAGTGGTGAGCTGTTTTTT,CASGGVLSGELFF
-,-,TRBJ2-2,TRBV2,TGTGCCAGCAGTGAGAGACAGGTTGGCGGGGAGCTGTTTTTT,CASSERQVGGELFF
-,-,TRBJ2-7,TRBV7-6,TGTGCCAGCAGCCCCGGGGCAGGCGAGGCCTACGAGCAGTACTTC,CASSPGAGEAYEQYF
-,TRBD1,TRBJ2-3,TRBV7-9,TGTGCCAGCAGCCCTAACTTATCGGACAGGCTCCGCCGCACAGATACGCAGTATTTT,CASSPNLSDRLRRTDTQYF
-,-,TRBJ1-1,TRBV7-2,TGTGCCAGCAGCCTTTGGCAGGGTCTGACTGAAGCTTTCTTT,CASSLWQGLTEAFF
-,-,TRBJ2-3,TRBV2,TGTGCCAGCAGTGAAATGGCGAGCACAGATACGCAGTATTTT,CASSEMASTDTQYF
-,-,TRBJ2-3,TRBV21-1,TGTGCCAGCAGCAAGAAGCGGGGGCTGACAGATACGCAGTATTTT,CASSKKRGLTDTQYF
-,-,TRBJ1-6,TRBV5-6,TGTGCCAGCAGCTTGGAAGGCGGATGGGGTTCACCCCTCCACTTT,CASSLEGGWGSPLHF
-,-,TRBJ2-2,TRBV7-3,TGTGCCAGCAGCTTAAGGGCAGGGAGGACCGGGGAGCTGTTTTTT,CASSLRAGRTGELFF
-,-,TRBJ2-1,TRBV28,TGTGCCAGCAGTCCCCTCGGACAAGGAAATTACAATGAGCAGTTCTTC,CASSPLGQGNYNEQFF
-,-,TRBJ1-2,TRBV10-1,TGCGCCAGCAATGATGGACGGAATGGCTACACCTTC,CASNDGRNGYTF
-,TRBD1,TRBJ1-1,TRBV4-1,TGCGCCAGCAGCCAAGAGGGCAGGGGGACGAGGGCTGAAGCTTTCTTT,CASSQEGRGTRAEAFF
-,-,TRBJ2-5,TRBV7-9,TGTGCCAGCAGCTTAGCAGGGGCCGAGACCCAGTACTTC,CASSLAGAETQYF
-,-,TRBJ2-7,TRBV5-1,TGCGCCAGCAGCACAGACCCCGGGGGATCCTACGAGCAGTACTTC,CASSTDPGGSYEQYF
few,-,TRBJ1-2,TRBV19,TGTGCCAGTAGTATGAGTCTCGACAGGGGCTACACCTTC,CASSMSLDRGYTF
-,-,TRBJ2-1,TRBV2,TGTGCCAGCGGTCCCTTATTAGAAGGTGAGCAGTTCTTC,CASGPLLEGEQFF
-,-,TRBJ1-2,TRBV10-2,TGCGCCAGCAGTGAGTTTTCAAGCAGGGACGGCTACACCTTC,CASSEFSSRDGYTF
-,-,TRBJ1-1,TRBV2,TGTGCCAGCGACCTCGGGCAGAACACTGAAGCTTTCTTT,CASDLGQNTEAFF
-,-,TRBJ1-5,TRBV7-2,TGTGCCAGCAGCATGGGGGGCCTGCCCCAGCATTTT,CASSMGGLPQHF
-,TRBD1,TRBJ2-7,TRBV10-3,TGTGCCATCAGTGAGAGGGGGCAGGGGAACGACGAGCAGTACTTC,CAISERGQGNDEQYF
-,-,TRBJ1-1,TRBV14,TGTGCCAGCAGCCAAGTTTGGGGGGAAGCTTTCTTT,CASSQVWGEAFF
-,-,TRBJ2-2,TRBV19,TGTGCCAGTAGTACAGGTTTTGGAAACACCGGGGAGCTGTTTTTT,CASSTGFGNTGELFF
-,TRBD1,TRBJ2-7,TRBV4-2,TGTGCCAGCAGTGCAGGGGGCCTCTCCTACGAGCAGTACTTC,CASSAGGLSYEQYF
-,TRBD1,TRBJ2-3,TRBV4-3,TGCGCCAGCAGCCAATTAGGGACAGGGGGCGCAGATACGCAGTATTTT,CASSQLGTGGADTQYF
-,TRBD1,TRBJ1-4,TRBV5-6,TGTGCCAGCAGCGGGCCAGGGGGAGGTGAAAAACTGTTTTTT,CASSGPGGGEKLFF
-,-,TRBJ2-5,TRBV7-2,TGTGCCAGCAGCTTAACGAACCAAGAGACCCAGTACTTC,CASSLTNQETQYF
-,-,TRBJ1-4,TRBV18,TGTGCCAGCTCACCTCAGGGGCGGGAAAAACTGTTTTTT,CASSPQGREKLFF
-,TRBD1,TRBJ2-2,TRBV4-1,TGCGCCAGCAGCCAGGGACAGGGGGGTCTCGGCGGGGAGCTGTTTTTT,CASSQGQGGLGGELFF
-,-,TRBJ2-2,TRBV4-3,TGCGCCAGCAGCCAAGGAGGGGGGACTACTTACACCGGGGAGCTGTTTTTT,CASSQGGGTTYTGELFF
-,-,TRBJ2-7,TRBV28,TGTGCCAGCCGCCGCTCCGGGACGGCCCTCGGGGAGCAGTACTTC,CASRRSGTALGEQYF
-,-,TRBJ1-2,TRBV11-2,TGTGCCAGCAGCTTCCGAGGGCCAAACTATGGCTACACCTTC,CASSFRGPNYGYTF
-,-,TRBJ2-1,TRBV7-3,TGTGCCAGCAGCCACCCCGGGCGGTTCTACAATGAGCAGTTCTTC,CASSHPGRFYNEQFF
-,TRBD1,TRBJ2-7,TRBV7-8,TGTGCCAGCAGCCCGGAGAGACAGGGCCGCTACGAGCAGTACTTC,CASSPERQGRYEQYF
-,TRBD1,TRBJ1-2,TRBV7-2,TGTGCCAGCAGGGCCACAGGGGGCGCTTACGGCTACACCTTC,CASRATGGAYGYTF
-,-,TRBJ2-7,TRBV27,TGTGCCAGCAGTTCGACCCGGGGGAATATGGACGAGCAGTACTTC,CASSSTRGNMDEQYF
-,TRBD2,TRBJ2-3,TRBV5-1,TGCGCCAGCAGCTTGGCTAGCGGGGGGTATAACACGCAGTATTTT,CASSLASGGYNTQYF
-,-,TRBJ2-7,TRBV18,TGTGCCAGCTCATTTGTGTCCAGAAACTACGAGCAGTACTTC,CASSFVSRNYEQYF
-,TRBD2,TRBJ2-7,TRBV6-1,TGTGCCAGCAGTCCAGAGACTGGACTAGGTACCGAGCAGTACTTC,CASSPETGLGTEQYF
-,TRBD1,TRBJ1-1,TRBV28,TGTGCCAGCAGGGCCCCAGGGGGCGTTCCTGAAGCTTTCTTT,CASRAPGGVPEAFF
once,-,TRBJ2-1,TRBV29-1,TGCAGCGTTGACACCTCAGGGCCCCACAATGAGCAGTTCTTC,CSVDTSGPHNEQFF
-,-,TRBJ1-1,TRBV5-5,TGTGCCAGCAGCTTGGCCCTGGGACTCCCGAACCTGAAAAACACTGAAGCTTTCTTT,CASSLALGLPNLKNTEAFF
-,-,TRBJ2-2,TRBV21-1,TGTGCCAGCAGCAAAGGGACAGGTACCGGGGAGCTGTTTTTT,CASSKGTGTGELFF
-,-,TRBJ2-3,TRBV28,TGTGCCAGCAGCCCCCCGGACACAGATACGCAGTATTTT,CASSPPDTDTQYF
-,-,TRBJ2-5,TRBV7-2,TGTGCCAGCAGCTTAGATTGGAACCAAGAGACCCAGTACTTC,CASSLDWNQETQYF
-,TRBD1,TRBJ2-7,TRBV5-1,TGCGCCAGCAGCCCTGGACAGGGCGGATACGAGCAGTACTTC,CASSPGQGGYEQYF
-,-,TRBJ2-1,TRBV7-2,TGTGCCAGCAGCTTAGCTGCCGGGGTGAATGAGCAGTTCTTC,CASSLAAGVNEQFF